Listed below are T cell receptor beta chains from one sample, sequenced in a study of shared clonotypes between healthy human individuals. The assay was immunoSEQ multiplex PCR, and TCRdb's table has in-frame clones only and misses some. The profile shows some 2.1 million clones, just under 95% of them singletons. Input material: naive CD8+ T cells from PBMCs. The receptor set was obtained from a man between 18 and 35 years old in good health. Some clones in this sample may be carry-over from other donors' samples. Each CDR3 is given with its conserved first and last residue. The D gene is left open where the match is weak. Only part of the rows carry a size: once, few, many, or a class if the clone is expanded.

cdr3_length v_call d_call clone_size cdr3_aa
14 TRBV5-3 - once CARSLGGNTGELFF
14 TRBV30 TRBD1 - CAWSLVQGAAEAFF
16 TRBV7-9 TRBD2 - CASSQSGLAAFNEQFF
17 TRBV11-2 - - CASSLDQRRSARNTIYF
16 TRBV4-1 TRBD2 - CASSQGPGLDSETQYF
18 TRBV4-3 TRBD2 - CASSQDGFLAGENNEQFF
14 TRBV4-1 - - CASSQVAGYYEQYF
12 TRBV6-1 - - CASKQGIDTQYF
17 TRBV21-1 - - CASSKRTGKVYTDTQYF
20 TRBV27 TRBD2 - CASNPLRLAGGQYSYNEQFF
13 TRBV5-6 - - CASSLGRGNIQYF
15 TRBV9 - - CASSVGRTSNSPLHF
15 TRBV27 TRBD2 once CASSPREGHIDTQYF
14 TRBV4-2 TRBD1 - CASSRTGRNQPQHF
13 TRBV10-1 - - CASSESSRYGYTF
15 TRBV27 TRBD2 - CASSLSTSAYNEQFF
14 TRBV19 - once CASSIAARGHEQYF
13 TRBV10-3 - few CAISEGGLNEQYF
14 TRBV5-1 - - CAGSLVGQRTEAFF
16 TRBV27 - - CASSTLAGTTNEKLFF
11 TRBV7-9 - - CASRGEDTQYF
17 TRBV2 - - CASSKNYPGPKGYGYTF
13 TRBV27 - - CASSPQGPTEAFF
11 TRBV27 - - CASREGYEQYF
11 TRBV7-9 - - CAWEGVYGYTF
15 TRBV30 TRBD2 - CAWSVSGGFGNEQFF
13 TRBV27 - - CASAEGFANVLTF
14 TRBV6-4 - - CASSDSRGTDTQYF
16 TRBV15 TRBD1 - CATSRDRQGRDYGYTF
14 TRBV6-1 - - CASTQGTGNTEAFF
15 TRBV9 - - CASSAGVGPSYEQYF
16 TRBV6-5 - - CASSYSGQGAYNEQFF
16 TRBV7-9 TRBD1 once CASSFGQGGPKNIQYF
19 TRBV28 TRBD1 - CASSLPDRGPEVGNQPQHF
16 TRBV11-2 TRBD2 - CASRSGLAGDRETQYF
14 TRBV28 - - CASSGPTGQETQYF
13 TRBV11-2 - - CASSSMGAGELFF
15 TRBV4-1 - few CASSELRVLGTEAFF
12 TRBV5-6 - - CASRSEKGELFF
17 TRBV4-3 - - CASSQDGEGAETYEQYF
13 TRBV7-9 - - CASSAAQQGWQYF
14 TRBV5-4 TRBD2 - CASSFELAGGEQYF
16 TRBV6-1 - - CASSERLVPFTDTQYF
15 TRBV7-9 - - CASSHPTRSRDEQFF
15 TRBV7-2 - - CASSSPGRSNQPQHF
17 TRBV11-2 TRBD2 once CASSLDSGGSSYNEQFF
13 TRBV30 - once CAWREWGNTEAFF
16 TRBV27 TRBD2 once CASSPQLAGVYNEQFF
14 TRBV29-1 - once CSVEDLGSIGGYTF
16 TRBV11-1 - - CASSPPEGRDYNEQFF
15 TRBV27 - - CASSFTDASYNEQFF
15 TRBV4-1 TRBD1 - CASSQRGQGVYEQYF